This TCR beta chain is drawn from a study of CD8 T cells in ankylosing spondylitis. Broader study findings: Disease-associated clones were CD8+ and fairly uncommon in peripheral blood. There were earlier reports of some motif variants in reactive arthritis synovial fluid and blood. The authors reported significant enrichment of disease-linked clones in matched ankylosing spondylitis synovial fluid. What seemed typical of ankylosing spondylitis blood was a TCR beta motif built from about eight highly homologous variants.

V was pared by 7 bases and J by 1 base, with 4 bases of the junction left unmatched. The CDR3 spans 13 residues. Looked up from germline, CDR1 is SQVTM and CDR2 is ANQGSEA. This clonotype was found a few times. Its antigen is undetermined. Quantitative 5'-RACE with molecular barcodes generated TCR beta libraries. From the 5' RACE reads, TCRdb called clonotypes with MiXCR, one entry per CDR3 protein. This sample has fewer than 400,000 distinct CDR3 sequences, with approximately 20% found just once. The J gene is TRBJ1-1, the V gene TRBV29-1; 9 nucleotides match TRBD1. Material for sequencing was blood, either unsorted or a sorted T cell fraction (not recorded which). This receptor was identified in a male donor with ankylosing spondylitis. DNA for the CDR3: TGCAGCGCCGAGGGACAGGGGAACACTGAAGCTTTCTTT. Its translation is CSAEGQGNTEAFF.